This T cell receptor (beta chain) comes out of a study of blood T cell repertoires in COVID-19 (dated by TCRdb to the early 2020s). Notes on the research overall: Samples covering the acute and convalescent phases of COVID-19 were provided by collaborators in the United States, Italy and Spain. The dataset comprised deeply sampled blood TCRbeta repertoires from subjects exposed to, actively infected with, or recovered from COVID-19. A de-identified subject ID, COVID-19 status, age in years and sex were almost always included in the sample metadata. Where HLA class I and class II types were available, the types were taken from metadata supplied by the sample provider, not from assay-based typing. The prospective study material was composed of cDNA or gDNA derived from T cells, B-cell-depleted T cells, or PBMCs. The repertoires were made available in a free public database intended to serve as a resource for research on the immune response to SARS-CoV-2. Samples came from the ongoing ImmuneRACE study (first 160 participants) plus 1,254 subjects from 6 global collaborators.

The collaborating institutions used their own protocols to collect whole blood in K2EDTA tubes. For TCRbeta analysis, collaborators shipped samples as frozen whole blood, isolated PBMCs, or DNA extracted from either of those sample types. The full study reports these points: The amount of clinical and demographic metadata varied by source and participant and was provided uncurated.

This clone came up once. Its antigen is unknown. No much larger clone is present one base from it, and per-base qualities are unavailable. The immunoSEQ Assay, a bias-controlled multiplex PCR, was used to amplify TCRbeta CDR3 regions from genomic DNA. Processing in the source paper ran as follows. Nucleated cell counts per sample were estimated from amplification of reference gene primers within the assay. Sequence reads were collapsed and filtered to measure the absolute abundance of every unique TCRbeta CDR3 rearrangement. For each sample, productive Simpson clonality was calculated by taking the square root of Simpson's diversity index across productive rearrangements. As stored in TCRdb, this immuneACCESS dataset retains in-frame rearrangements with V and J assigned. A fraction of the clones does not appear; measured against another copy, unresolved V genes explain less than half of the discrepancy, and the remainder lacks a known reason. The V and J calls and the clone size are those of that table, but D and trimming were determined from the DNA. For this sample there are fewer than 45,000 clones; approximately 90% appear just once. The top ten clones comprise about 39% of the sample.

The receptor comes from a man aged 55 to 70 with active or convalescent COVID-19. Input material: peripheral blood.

DNA sequence: TGTGCCAGCAGCTCCCCGGGAGTTGGCAATGAGCAGTTCTTC. It encodes CASSSPGVGNEQFF. The chain uses TRBV7-3 and TRBJ2-1; D gene: possibly TRBD2, on 6 matching bases. The germline V gene sets CDR1 to SGHTA and CDR2 to FQGTGA. Taken from cysteine to phenylalanine, the CDR3 has 14 residues. Kept here is only the CDR3 DNA, which spans 42 bases and is read in frame from base 1. The junction carries 13 bases between V and J, which are trimmed by 4 bases and 6 bases respectively. Joined to the reference TRBV7-3 and TRBJ2-1 proteins, this CDR3 gives the full variable domain: GAGVSQTPSNKVTEKGKYVELRCDPISGHTALYWYRQSLGQGPEFLIYFQGTGAADDSGLPNDRFFAVRPEGSVSTLKIQRTERGDSAVYLCASSSPGVGNEQFFGPGTRLTVL.